These 24 T cell receptor beta chains originate from one sample sequenced in a study of identifying expanded T cells in peripheral blood (dated by TCRdb to between 2018 and 2020). The method was the immunoSEQ multiplex PCR assay. The source is immuneACCESS, and TCRdb retained only in-frame sequences with V and J called. Part of the clones is not carried over; for the studies checked, unresolved V genes explain less than half of this, and the remainder is unexplained. The sample table holds approximately 100,000 clones, of which more than 70% were seen once. The biggest ten clones account for 4% of the sample. The sequenced sample consisted of blood. The receptors shown here come from a person between 18 and 75 years old in good health.

The chain carries TRBV5-4 and TRBJ1-3; D unclear. Per germline, CDR1 SGHNT and CDR2 YYREEE (reference sequence). Trimming removed 4 bases from V and 0 bases from J, with 14 bases in between. This CDR3 is 16 amino acids long. The CDR3 loop is CASSQKHADSGNTIYF. The DNA of the CDR3 is TGTGCCAGCAGCCAAAAACACGCAGACTCTGGAAACACCATATATTTT.

The chain combines TRBV5-6 with TRBJ2-5, with D possibly being TRBD2 (7 bases). Germline loops: CDR1 SGHDT, CDR2 YYEEEE. There are 14 residues in the CDR3. Trimming took 4 bases from V and 2 from J, leaving 12 bases between them. The CDR3 here is CASSIGGLQETQYF. The CDR3 DNA sequence: TGTGCCAGCAGCATCGGGGGGCTTCAAGAGACCCAGTACTTC.

The rearrangement links TRBV5-4 to TRBJ2-7; 8 bases are a match to TRBD2. The CDR3 covers 17 residues. Germline V gene sequence: CDR1 SGHNT, CDR2 YYREEE (reference sequence). The ends lost 2 bases at V and 4 bases at J; junction bases unmatched: 14. CDR3 loop: CASSFGPLKREKYEQYF. Written as DNA, the CDR3 is TGTGCCAGCAGCTTCGGGCCCTTGAAGCGGGAGAAATACGAGCAGTACTTC.

This clone was counted only a few times. The chain links TRBV18 to TRBJ2-6, with 10 bases identical to TRBD1. Losses at the gene ends were 5 bases for V and 4 bases for J; bases not matched to a gene: 5. The CDR3 runs to 16 residues. Germline V gene lookup returns CDR1 KGHSH and CDR2 LQKENI. Written as DNA, the CDR3 is TGTGCCAGCTCAGCCTCGGGACAGGGGGGGGCCAACGTCCTGACTTTC. It encodes CASSASGQGGANVLTF. The entire variable domain, with the rest obtained from reference TRBV18 and TRBJ2-6, is as follows: NAGVMQNPRHLVRRRGQEARLRCSPMKGHSHVYWYRQLPEEGLKFMVYLQKENIIDESGMPKERFSAEFPKEGPSILRIQQVVRGDSAAYFCASSASGQGGANVLTFGAGSRLTVL.

This clone came up many times. This chain links TRBV6-4 with TRBJ2-3, with D tentatively TRBD2 (6 bases). Germline CDR1 MRHNA, CDR2 SNTAGT. V was cut by 6 bases and J by 2 bases, with 12 bases left in between. This CDR3 contains 14 residues. The CDR3 loop reads CASSPGLHTDTQYF. CDR3 DNA sequence: TGTGCCAGCAGCCCGGGACTTCACACAGATACGCAGTATTTT.

This clone has just a few counts. The gene calls are TRBV10-3 and TRBJ1-1, with D unresolved. Per the germline V gene, CDR1 is ENHRY and CDR2 is SYGVKD. Trimming took off 3 bases at V and 5 bases at J, with 7 bases between the two ends. The CDR3 runs 12 residues. In nucleotides, the CDR3 is TGTGCCATCAGTGAAAGGAGGACTGAAGCTTTCTTT. Its protein is CAISERRTEAFF.

This clone is a singleton in its sample. The chain recombines TRBV6-6 with TRBJ2-7; TRBD2 matches 7 bases. With V trimmed by 4 bases and J by 2 bases, 8 bases remained unmatched. The CDR3 is 15 amino acids. Germline V lookup: CDR1 MNHNY, CDR2 SVGAGI (reference sequence). The CDR3 nucleotides are TGTGCCAGCAGTTCGGTAACGGGGGGAGCCTACGAGCAGTACTTC. Translation gives CASSSVTGGAYEQYF.

The chain uses TRBV10-2 and TRBJ2-5; maybe TRBD2 (5 bases). The CDR3 is made up of 14 amino acids. Trimming shortened V by 4 bases and J by 5 bases, and 14 bases separated the two germline ends. CDR1 and CDR2 (germline): WSHSY, SAAADI. CDR3: CASSVRTLAETQYF. DNA of the CDR3: TGCGCCAGCAGTGTGAGGACTTTGGCGGAGACCCAGTACTTC.

The chain combines TRBV28 with TRBJ2-2; D might be TRBD1 (6 bases). The CDR3 loop spans 14 amino acids. The germline V and J ends were trimmed by 2 bases and 8 bases, with 12 bases remaining between them. CDR1 is MDHEN, CDR2 SYDVKM, per germline. The CDR3: CASSLRQGTGELFF. DNA for the CDR3: TGTGCCAGCAGTTTACGCCAGGGGACAGGGGAGCTGTTTTTT.

In nucleotides, the CDR3 is TGTGCCAGCAGCTTAGGACTAGCGGGGGGGCCAGGTTACAATGAGCAGTTCTTC. Protein sequence: CASSLGLAGGPGYNEQFF. The V call is TRBV7-8, the J call TRBJ2-1, with 14 bases lining up with TRBD2. The CDR3 runs to 18 residues. Germline values: CDR1 SGHVS, CDR2 FQNEAQ. The J segment lost 4 bases and the V segment lost 1 base, leaving 6 bases of the junction unmatched. Combining the CDR3 with reference TRBV7-8 and TRBJ2-1 gives the whole variable domain GAGVSQSPRYKVAKRGQDVALRCDPISGHVSLFWYQQALGQGPEFLTYFQNEAQLDKSGLPSDRFFAERPEGSVSTLKIQRTQQEDSAVYLCASSLGLAGGPGYNEQFFGPGTRLTVL.

V and J are TRBV6-6 and TRBJ2-5, with 10 bases that match TRBD2. CDR1 and CDR2 from the germline V gene are MNHNY and SVGAGI (reference sequence). CDR3 length: 14 amino acids. The V segment lost 5 bases and the J segment 1 base; nucleotides outside the gene matches: 1. CDR3 bases: TGTGCCAGCAGTCGACTAGCGGGCCAAGAGACCCAGTACTTC. The encoded protein is CASSRLAGQETQYF.

The chain joins TRBV21-1 to TRBJ2-7. TRBV21-1 is recorded as a pseudogene. There are 16 residues in the CDR3. The CDR3 loop is CASSKALRAGSYEQYF. CDR3 in DNA: TGTGCCAGCAGCAAAGCCCTGCGAGCAGGGAGCTACGAGCAGTACTTC.

The chain recombines TRBV5-4 with TRBJ2-5; D possibly corresponds to TRBD1 (7 bases). The V end lost 5 bases, the J end lost 2 bases, and 16 bases lay between the germline ends. This CDR3 contains 15 residues. From germline, CDR1 is SGHNT and CDR2 YYREEE (reference sequence). The CDR3 coding sequence is TGTGCCAGCAGTCCAGGGGGGCGGGCGCAAGAGACCCAGTACTTC. Translating gives CASSPGGRAQETQYF.

The chain recombines TRBV4-1 with TRBJ1-4; D ambiguous. Germline assignment: CDR1 MGHRA and CDR2 YSYEKL. The germline V and J ends were trimmed by 0 bases and 10 bases, with 6 bases remaining between them. This CDR3 is built from 12 residues. In DNA, the CDR3 is TGCGCCAGCAGCCAAGATGGCGGAAAACTGTTTTTT. This translates into CASSQDGGKLFF.

The chain joins TRBV5-1 to TRBJ2-2; 8 bases match TRBD2. V was pared by 4 bases and J by 3 bases, with 5 bases of the junction left unmatched. In germline, CDR1 is SGHRS, CDR2 YFSETQ. This CDR3 spans 15 amino acids. As DNA, the CDR3 is TGCGCCAGCAGCAATAGCGGGAAAGACACCGGGGAGCTGTTTTTT. Translation gives CASSNSGKDTGELFF.

The chain links TRBV30 to TRBJ2-2; tentative D call: TRBD2 (6 bases). This CDR3 region has 14 residues. The germline CDR1 and CDR2 sequences are GTSNPN and SVGIG (reference sequence). V was cut by 4 bases and J by 4 bases, with 13 bases left in between. DNA for the CDR3: TGTGCCTGGAAAGGGGAGGCTACCACCGGGGAGCTGTTTTTT. Residues: CAWKGEATTGELFF.

This chain uses TRBV4-3 with TRBJ2-4, with 8 bases identical to TRBD1. J gave up 8 bases and V 0 bases, and 6 bases lay outside the gene matches. Germline V lookup: CDR1 LGHNA, CDR2 YSLEER. This CDR3 region has 15 residues. CDR3 region: CASSQDRQGADIQYF. The CDR3 bases are TGCGCCAGCAGCCAAGATCGGCAGGGGGCGGACATTCAGTACTTC.

V gene TRBV2 combines with J gene TRBJ2-3; 15 bases match TRBD2. Germline lookup yields CDR1 SNHLY and CDR2 FYNNEI. The CDR3 runs to 15 residues. After removal of 10 bases from V and 4 bases from J, the junction contained 6 bases not matched to a gene. In DNA form, the CDR3 reads TGTGCCACCAGACGGACTAGCGGGGGGGCAGATACGCAGTATTTT. Protein product: CATRRTSGGADTQYF.

The chain has TRBV5-4 and TRBJ2-1, with 14 bases aligning to TRBD2. The CDR3 has 15 residues. V lost 4 bases and J lost 10; bases outside the gene matches: 7. Germline lookup yields CDR1 SGHNT and CDR2 YYREEE (reference sequence). The CDR3 protein is CASSTTSGGVGEQFF. For the CDR3, the DNA is TGTGCCAGCAGCACGACTAGCGGGGGGGTCGGAGAGCAGTTCTTC.

The chain employs TRBV5-6 and TRBJ2-3, with D unresolved. The CDR3 contains 13 residues. V dropped 0 bases and J dropped 2 bases, with 4 bases sitting between them. The germline V gene encodes CDR1 SGHDT and CDR2 YYEEEE. The chain's CDR3 is CASSLANTDTQYF. CDR3 DNA sequence: TGTGCCAGCAGCTTGGCTAACACAGATACGCAGTATTTT. Looking up the rest from reference TRBV5-6 and TRBJ2-3 gives the full variable domain: DAGVTQSPTHLIKTRGQQVTLRCSPKSGHDTVSWYQQALGQGPQFIFQYYEEEERQRGNFPDRFSGHQFPNYSSELNVNALLLGDSALYLCASSLANTDTQYFGPGTRLTVL.

This chain links TRBV11-3 with TRBJ2-1; D is perhaps TRBD1 or TRBD2 (6 bases each). This CDR3 spans 16 amino acids. Germline V gives CDR1 SGHNT, CDR2 YENEEA. V lost 1 base to trimming and J lost 4 bases, with 14 bases between them. The CDR3: CASSLGGATQYNEQFF. CDR3 nucleotide sequence: TGTGCCAGCAGCTTAGGGGGGGCGACTCAATACAATGAGCAGTTCTTC.

The gene calls are TRBV18 and TRBJ1-4; possibly TRBD1 for D (6 bases). Germline CDR1 is KGHSH and CDR2 is LQKENI. The V and J ends lost 6 bases and 3 bases respectively, with 20 bases between them. This CDR3 has 17 residues. CDR3 in DNA: TGTGCCAGCTCGCGACGCACCGGGACATACTCTAATGAAAAACTGTTTTTT. Protein: CASSRRTGTYSNEKLFF.

This clone appeared once. The chain couples TRBV28 to TRBJ2-5; D perhaps matches TRBD1 (7 bases). V gave up 2 bases and J gave up 4 bases, with 17 bases separating them. The CDR3 is 16 residues long. CDR1 MDHEN and CDR2 SYDVKM come from the germline V gene. DNA of the CDR3: TGTGCCAGCAGTTTACGGCAGGGGGGATACAGAGAGACCCAGTACTTC. This translates into CASSLRQGGYRETQYF.

The J gene is TRBJ2-7, the V gene TRBV11-2, with D possibly being TRBD1 (7 bases). V was shortened by 1 base and J by 2 bases, with 9 bases between the two germline ends. CDR1 and CDR2 (germline): SGHAT, FQNNGV. This CDR3 is 14 amino acids long. The CDR3 coding sequence is TGTGCCAGCAGCTTAGGCGGGACAGCCTACGAGCAGTACTTC. Protein product: CASSLGGTAYEQYF.